What follows are 6 T cell receptor beta chains derived from one specimen sequenced in a study of blood T cell repertoires in COVID-19. Clones were read by immunoSEQ multiplex PCR, and TCRdb kept only the in-frame ones, dropping some. The repertoire holds 120,000 to 150,000 clones, with roughly four fifths as singletons. The sample consisted of peripheral blood. These receptors originate from a human donor with acute or convalescent COVID-19. The donor label of this sample is uncertain.

Worth noting for this clone: One end of the junction does not line up with germline, which may come from a read error. V usage is TRBV28 and J usage is TRBJ2-7; 11 nucleotides line up with TRBD2. The CDR3 spans 15 residues. Per germline, CDR1 MDHEN and CDR2 SYDVKM. This chain's CDR3 is CASSSLAGGIFKEDF. CDR3 nucleotide sequence: TGTGCCAGCAGTTCTTTAGCGGGGGGGATTTTTAAGGAAGACTTC.

The chain employs TRBV5-6 and TRBJ2-4; D is undetermined. The CDR3 covers 17 residues. The germline gives CDR1 SGHDT, CDR2 YYEEEE. Trimming took off 3 bases at V and 0 bases at J, with 16 bases between the two ends. CDR3 DNA sequence: TGTGCCAGCAGCTCTAGAAATGGTCTCCTAGCCAAAAACATTCAGTACTTC. Its translation: CASSSRNGLLAKNIQYF.

This chain uses TRBV4-1 with TRBJ1-2; D gene unclear. V lost 0 bases and J 3 bases, leaving 11 bases between the germline ends. Germline values: CDR1 MGHRA, CDR2 YSYEKL. CDR3 length equals 15 residues. CDR3 region: CASSQDLAVYYGYTF. The DNA of the CDR3 is TGCGCCAGCAGCCAAGATCTAGCCGTATACTATGGCTACACCTTC.

This rearrangement joins TRBV12-5 to TRBJ1-3; tentative D call: TRBD1 (5 bases). Germline V lookup: CDR1 LGHNT, CDR2 FRNRAP. V was clipped by 6 bases and J by 0 bases, with 15 bases between them. The CDR3 is 16 residues long. As DNA, the CDR3 is TGTGCTAGTGGCCCGCCCGGGGGTGGCTCTGGAAACACCATATATTTT. Translated: CASGPPGGGSGNTIYF.

This chain links TRBV3-1 (or the pseudogene TRBV3-2) with TRBJ2-1; 11 nucleotides match TRBD2. From germline, CDR1 is LGHDT and CDR2 YNNKEL (reference sequence). V lost 4 bases, J lost 4 bases, and 3 bases stayed unmatched. The CDR3 sequence is 15 residues long. This chain's CDR3 is CASSPLAGVYNEQFF. Here the CDR3 DNA reads TGTGCCAGCAGCCCACTAGCGGGGGTATACAATGAGCAGTTCTTC.

The chain is built from TRBV18 and TRBJ1-2; TRBD1 is a possible D gene (6 bases). Germline V gene lookup returns CDR1 KGHSH and CDR2 LQKENI. Between the trimmed V and J ends, which lost 2 bases and 6 bases, there was a span of 16 bases. CDR3 length equals 15 residues. The CDR3 sequence: CASSPNIQGEDGYTF. The CDR3 DNA reads TGTGCCAGCTCACCAAATATACAGGGAGAGGATGGCTACACCTTC.